The sequence of this TCR beta chain was determined in a study of blood T cell repertoires in COVID-19. Study-wide context: Some COVID-19 samples were acute and others convalescent; all came from the United States, Italy and Spain.

Trimming took off 4 bases at V and 5 bases at J, with 10 bases between the two ends. CDR1 is SGHKS, CDR2 YYEKEE, per germline (reference sequence). This CDR3 is built from 13 residues. TCRdb's table, derived via immunoSEQ multiplex PCR, lists solely in-frame clones and lacks some. In the table there are around 65,000 clones, 82% of which are singletons. This clone was seen more than once but under ten times. This receptor was obtained from a man older than 75 with active COVID-19. The genes are TRBV5-5 and TRBJ1-5; the D gene is possibly TRBD1 (6 bases). Sequencing was done on a sample of peripheral blood. CDR3 coding DNA: TGTGCCAGCAGCCAACAGGGAGATCAGCCCCAGCATTTT. It is translated as CASSQQGDQPQHF. Full variable domain (outside the CDR3, taken from reference TRBV5-5 and TRBJ1-5): DAGVTQSPTHLIKTRGQQVTLRCSPISGHKSVSWYQQVLGQGPQFIFQYYEKEERGRGNFPDRFSARQFPNYSSELNVNALLLGDSALYLCASSQQGDQPQHFGDGTRLSIL.